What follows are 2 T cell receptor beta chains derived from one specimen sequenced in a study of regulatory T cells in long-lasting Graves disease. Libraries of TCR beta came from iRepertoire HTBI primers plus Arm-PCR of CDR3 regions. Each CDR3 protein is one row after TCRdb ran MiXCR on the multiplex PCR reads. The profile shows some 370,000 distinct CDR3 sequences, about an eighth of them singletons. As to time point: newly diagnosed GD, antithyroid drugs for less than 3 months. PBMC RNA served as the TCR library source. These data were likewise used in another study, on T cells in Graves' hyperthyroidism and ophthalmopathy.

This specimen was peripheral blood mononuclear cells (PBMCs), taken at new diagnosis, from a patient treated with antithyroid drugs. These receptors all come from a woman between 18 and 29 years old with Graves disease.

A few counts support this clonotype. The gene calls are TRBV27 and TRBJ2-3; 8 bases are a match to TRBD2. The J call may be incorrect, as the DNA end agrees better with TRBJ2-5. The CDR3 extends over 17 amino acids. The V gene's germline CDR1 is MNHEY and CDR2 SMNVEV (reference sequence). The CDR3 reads CASSLPKIAGILETQYF. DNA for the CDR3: TGTGCCAGCAGTTTACCTAAGATAGCGGGAATACTAGAGACCCAGTACTTC.

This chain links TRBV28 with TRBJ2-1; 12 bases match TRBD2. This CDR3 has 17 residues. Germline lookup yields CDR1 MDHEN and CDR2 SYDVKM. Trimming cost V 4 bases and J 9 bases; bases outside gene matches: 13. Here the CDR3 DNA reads TGTGCCAGCAGTTCGCCCCTCGTGGCTAGCGGGAGGGGTGAGCAGTTCTTC. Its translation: CASSSPLVASGRGEQFF.